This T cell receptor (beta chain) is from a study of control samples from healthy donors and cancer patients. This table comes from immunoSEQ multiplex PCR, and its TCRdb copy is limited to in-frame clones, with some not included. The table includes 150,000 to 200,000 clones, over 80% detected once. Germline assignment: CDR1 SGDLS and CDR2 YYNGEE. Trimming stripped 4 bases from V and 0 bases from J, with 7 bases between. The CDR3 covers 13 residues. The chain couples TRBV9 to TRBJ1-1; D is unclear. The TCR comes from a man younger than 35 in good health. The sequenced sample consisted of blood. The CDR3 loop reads CASSLRMNTEAFF. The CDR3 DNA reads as TGTGCCAGCAGCCTTCGGATGAACACTGAAGCTTTCTTT.